These 8 T cell receptor beta chains were all obtained from the same sample, sequenced in a study of cytomegalovirus exposure and HLA in healthy donors. The PCR used 60 Vbeta and 13 Jbeta primers. Assay used: immunoSEQ multiplex PCR; TCRdb lists only in-frame clones, some missing. The sample contains more than 100,000 clones, roughly 83% of which appear only once. Specimen: PBMCs. The receptor source for this set is a man aged 40-50 years in good health and CMV-seronegative.

This chain uses TRBV5-5 with TRBJ1-2, with D possibly matching TRBD1 (5 bases). The germline gives CDR1 SGHKS, CDR2 YYEKEE (reference sequence). V was clipped by 5 bases and J by 7 bases, with 24 bases between them. The CDR3 runs to 16 residues. The CDR3 sequence is CASRLEGSRGVIGYTF. In nucleotides, the CDR3 is TGTGCCAGCAGACTGGAGGGGTCCAGAGGCGTCATTGGCTACACCTTC.

The J gene is TRBJ1-1, the V gene TRBV2; 9 nucleotides align to TRBD1. Germline V gene data show CDR1 as SNHLY and CDR2 as FYNNEI. J gave up 1 base and V 6 bases, and 9 bases lay outside the gene matches. This CDR3 contains 16 residues. The CDR3 sequence: CASSDNLDRGNTEAFF. In DNA form, the CDR3 reads TGTGCCAGCAGCGACAATTTGGACAGGGGGAACACTGAAGCTTTCTTT.

A word on this clone: The junction departs from germline at one end; a sequencing error may be responsible. The rearrangement uses TRBV7-9 and TRBJ1-1; TRBD1 matches at 9 bases. CDR1 SEHNR and CDR2 FQNEAQ come from the germline V gene (reference sequence). The CDR3 length is 16 residues. The CDR3 here is CSSSLNRGQQNTEAFF. CDR3 sequence (DNA): TGTTCCAGCAGCTTGAACAGGGGGCAGCAGAACACTGAAGCTTTCTTT.

The chain uses TRBV5-5 and TRBJ1-1; TRBD1 might be the D (5 bases). The CDR3 loop spans 14 amino acids. CDR1 and CDR2 from the germline V gene are SGHKS and YYEKEE (reference sequence). Trimming pared 4 bases from V and 1 base from J, leaving 11 bases between. The CDR3 sequence: CASSPWGGNTEAFF. The CDR3 coding sequence is TGTGCCAGCAGCCCTTGGGGGGGGAACACTGAAGCTTTCTTT.

The gene calls are TRBV5-6 and TRBJ2-3; tentatively, D is TRBD2 (5 bases). Trimming removed 0 bases at V and 1 base at J, with 9 bases between. Germline-derived CDR1 and CDR2 are SGHDT and YYEEEE. The CDR3 has 15 amino acids. The CDR3 DNA follows: TGTGCCAGCAGCTTGGCCAACGGGGGCACAGATACGCAGTATTTT. Translating gives CASSLANGGTDTQYF. Filled out from reference TRBV5-6 and TRBJ2-3, the complete variable domain reads DAGVTQSPTHLIKTRGQQVTLRCSPKSGHDTVSWYQQALGQGPQFIFQYYEEEERQRGNFPDRFSGHQFPNYSSELNVNALLLGDSALYLCASSLANGGTDTQYFGPGTRLTVL.

Comment on this clone: A read error is likely, as this CDR3 ends without the conserved phenylalanine or tryptophan. The chain employs TRBV9 and TRBJ1-5; unclear D gene. The V end lost 0 bases, the J end lost 0 bases, and 7 bases lay between the germline ends. Germline V CDR1 and CDR2: SGDLS, YYNGEE. This CDR3 is built from 15 residues. The chain's CDR3 is CASSVEGNSNQPQHL. The CDR3 DNA follows: TGTGCCAGCAGCGTAGAAGGCAATAGCAATCAGCCCCAGCATCTT.

The J gene is TRBJ1-1, the V gene TRBV2; a weak D match, TRBD1 (6 bases). The germline V gene encodes CDR1 SNHLY and CDR2 FYNNEI. Trimming removed 6 bases at V and 7 bases at J, with 15 bases between. The CDR3 consists of 13 residues. This CDR3 reads CASRQVEGGEAFF. CDR3 DNA: TGTGCCAGCAGGCAAGTAGAAGGGGGTGAAGCTTTCTTT. The full variable domain, completed using reference TRBV2 and TRBJ1-1, is EPEVTQTPSHQVTQMGQEVILRCVPISNHLYFYWYRQILGQKVEFLVSFYNNEISEKSEIFDDQFSVERPDGSNFTLKIRSTKLEDSAMYFCASRQVEGGEAFFGQGTRLTVV.

V gene TRBV5-1 combines with J gene TRBJ2-1, with 7 bases aligning to TRBD1. The junction had 7 bases not matched to a gene; V was cut back by 7 bases and J by 0 bases. Per the germline V gene, CDR1 is SGHRS and CDR2 is YFSETQ. CDR3 length: 15 amino acids. CDR3 loop: CASGRGQISYNEQFF. CDR3 nucleotides: TGCGCCAGCGGCCGGGGACAGATCTCCTACAATGAGCAGTTCTTC.